One sample yielded the 26 T cell receptor beta chains listed below, sequenced in a study of shared T cell receptors in the human thymus. The data were produced by immunoSEQ multiplex PCR, yet TCRdb's version contains in-frame clones alone and is incomplete. The sample contains hundreds of thousands of clones, around 87% of which appear only once. The data were also submitted as part of a second study, on human thymus T cells.

Material: thymocytes. These TCRs come from a boy under three years old with a congenital heart defect.

The chain couples TRBV27 to TRBJ2-7, with 13 bases matching TRBD2. The CDR3 loop spans 16 amino acids. Germline V CDR1 and CDR2: MNHEY, SMNVEV (reference sequence). Trimming removed 7 bases from V and 2 bases from J; junction bases left unmatched: 8. CDR3 sequence: CASIFKGLAGPYEQYF. The CDR3 region has the DNA TGTGCCAGCATCTTTAAGGGACTAGCGGGACCCTACGAGCAGTACTTC.

The V and J genes are TRBV27 and TRBJ2-5; perhaps TRBD1 as D (6 bases). The J call may be wrong; the DNA end is better matched by TRBJ2-7. Looked up from germline, CDR1 is MNHEY and CDR2 is SMNVEV (reference sequence). This CDR3 contains 17 residues. Here the CDR3 reads CASSPTTQGFLGYEQYF. DNA of the CDR3: TGTGCCAGCAGTCCCACGACCCAGGGGTTCCTTGGATACGAGCAGTACTTC.

The rearrangement joins TRBV2 to TRBJ1-4; D is uncertain. Trimming shortened V by 8 bases and J by 5 bases, and 9 bases separated the two germline ends. The CDR3 has 12 amino acids. Per germline, CDR1 SNHLY and CDR2 FYNNEI. CDR3 nucleotides: TGTGCCAGCCGGATGGAGAATGAAAAACTGTTTTTT. The encoded protein is CASRMENEKLFF.

The chain carries TRBV7-9 and TRBJ1-5, with D perhaps TRBD1 (6 bases). V dropped 2 bases and J dropped 6 bases, with 11 bases sitting between them. The germline CDR1 and CDR2 sequences are SEHNR and FQNEAQ (reference sequence). This CDR3 has 14 amino acids. For the CDR3, the DNA is TGTGCCAGCAGCTTAACGGGGGGGCTTCAGCCCCAGCATTTT. Translating it yields CASSLTGGLQPQHF.

This CDR3 reads CASSQVDRAIFGNTIYF. The CDR3 DNA reads as TGTGCCAGCAGCCAAGTTGACAGGGCGATCTTCGGAAACACCATATATTTT. The chain recombines TRBV14 with TRBJ1-3; the match to TRBD1 covers 7 bases. This CDR3 spans 17 amino acids. V trimming: 1 base; J trimming: 4 bases; junction bases outside the gene matches: 10. The V gene's germline CDR1 is SGHDN and CDR2 FVKESK.

The chain carries TRBV27 and TRBJ2-3; maybe TRBD2 (5 bases). The CDR3 totals 17 residues. The germline gives CDR1 MNHEY, CDR2 SMNVEV (reference sequence). V lost 4 bases and J 5 bases, leaving 22 bases between the germline ends. CDR3 in DNA: TGTGCCAGCAGTTCCACCCGATATGTGGGAGCTCAAGATACGCAGTATTTT. It translates to CASSSTRYVGAQDTQYF.

This chain connects TRBV2 to TRBJ1-2; D ambiguous. This CDR3 spans 14 amino acids. Germline values: CDR1 SNHLY, CDR2 FYNNEI. V was pared by 3 bases and J by 7 bases, with 15 bases between. This CDR3 is CASSEPVDRGGYTF. The CDR3 nucleotides read TGTGCCAGCAGTGAGCCAGTTGACCGAGGTGGCTACACCTTC. Complete variable domain (other parts from reference TRBV2 and TRBJ1-2): EPEVTQTPSHQVTQMGQEVILRCVPISNHLYFYWYRQILGQKVEFLVSFYNNEISEKSEIFDDQFSVERPDGSNFTLKIRSTKLEDSAMYFCASSEPVDRGGYTFGSGTRLTVV.

This chain links TRBV6-1 with TRBJ2-7; 8 nucleotides line up with TRBD2. This CDR3 is 18 amino acids long. The V and J ends lost 2 bases and 3 bases, in that order; junction bases with no gene match: 15. Looked up from germline, CDR1 is MNHNS and CDR2 is SASEGT. The CDR3 loop reads CASSELAGGLQRHYEQYF. CDR3 sequence (DNA): TGTGCCAGCAGTGAACTAGCGGGTGGGCTTCAGAGGCACTACGAGCAGTACTTC.

V gene TRBV11-1 combines with J gene TRBJ2-5; 9 bases agree with TRBD1. The CDR3 length is 17 residues. CDR1 is SGHAT, CDR2 FQDESV, per germline (reference sequence). Germline trimming cut 1 base from V and 5 bases from J; bases unmatched to any gene: 11. As DNA, the CDR3 is TGTGCCAGCAGCTTAGACCCGGGACAGGGTGGTGAGGAGACCCAGTACTTC. It codes for CASSLDPGQGGEETQYF. Drawing the rest from reference TRBV11-1 and TRBJ2-5, the complete variable domain is EAEVAQSPRYKITEKSQAVAFWCDPISGHATLYWYRQILGQGPELLVQFQDESVVDDSQLPKDRFSAERLKGVDSTLKIQPAELGDSAMYLCASSLDPGQGGEETQYFGPGTRLLVL.

This clone was found once. DNA for the CDR3: TGTGCCAGCAGCCTGGGGACCACGGGAGTTAGCTCAGATACGCAGTATTTT. This gives the protein CASSLGTTGVSSDTQYF. The V call is TRBV5-6, the J call TRBJ2-3; a weak D match, TRBD2 (6 bases). Germline-derived CDR1 and CDR2 are SGHDT and YYEEEE. Between the trimmed V and J ends, which lost 4 bases and 4 bases, there was a span of 22 bases. This CDR3 is 17 amino acids long.

This clone appeared once. The chain joins TRBV4-2 to TRBJ2-3; no clear D. CDR3 length: 16 amino acids. Per the germline V gene, CDR1 is LGHNA and CDR2 is YNFKEQ. Trimming stripped 2 bases from V and 2 bases from J, with 14 bases between. The CDR3 DNA follows: TGTGCCAGCAGCCAAACCCTTCTAAGTACCACAGATACGCAGTATTTT. It encodes CASSQTLLSTTDTQYF.

The rearrangement joins TRBV29-1 to TRBJ1-1, with D possibly matching TRBD1 (5 bases). This CDR3 has 13 residues. Germline assignment: CDR1 SQVTM and CDR2 ANQGSEA. V lost 3 bases and J lost 1, with 9 bases in between. The CDR3 nucleotides read TGCAGCGTTGACCCCGACAGGAACACTGAAGCTTTCTTT. It translates to CSVDPDRNTEAFF.

The chain joins TRBV5-5 to TRBJ2-7, with D possibly matching TRBD1 (6 bases). V was shortened by 4 bases and J by 2 bases, with 13 bases between the two germline ends. The germline V gene encodes CDR1 SGHKS and CDR2 YYEKEE (reference sequence). This CDR3 region has 14 residues. This CDR3 is CASSPRTATYEQYF. In DNA form, the CDR3 reads TGTGCCAGCAGCCCACGGACAGCTACCTACGAGCAGTACTTC.

This chain joins TRBV11-3 and TRBJ2-7; tentatively, D is TRBD2 (5 bases). Germline lookup yields CDR1 SGHNT and CDR2 YENEEA. CDR3 size: 15 residues. V was clipped by 3 bases and J by 2 bases, with 14 bases between them. The CDR3 coding sequence is TGTGCCAGCAGCTTTGGGAGCGGTGGCACCTACGAGCAGTACTTC. Translating it yields CASSFGSGGTYEQYF. Filled out from reference TRBV11-3 and TRBJ2-7, the complete variable domain reads EAGVVQSPRYKIIEKKQPVAFWCNPISGHNTLYWYLQNLGQGPELLIRYENEEAVDDSQLPKDRFSAERLKGVDSTLKIQPAELGDSAVYLCASSFGSGGTYEQYFGPGTRLTVT.

This chain joins TRBV5-5 and TRBJ2-1; tentative D call: TRBD1 (6 bases). This CDR3 is built from 15 residues. Germline CDR1 and CDR2: SGHKS and YYEKEE (reference sequence). V was clipped by 4 bases and J by 0 bases, with 11 bases between them. DNA for the CDR3: TGTGCCAGCAGCACCGGACAGAGCTCCTACAATGAGCAGTTCTTC. It codes for CASSTGQSSYNEQFF.

The chain employs TRBV29-1 and TRBJ2-2; TRBD2 aligns across 11 bases. The CDR3 covers 18 residues. After removal of 4 bases from V and 5 bases from J, the junction contained 15 bases not matched to a gene. The germline V gene has CDR1 SQVTM and CDR2 ANQGSEA. In DNA, the CDR3 is TGCAGCGTTGGTCACCAGGGGGCTAGCGGGAGGTGGACCGGGGAGCTGTTTTTT. It specifies CSVGHQGASGRWTGELFF.

The gene calls are TRBV19 and TRBJ2-7; maybe TRBD1 (6 bases). V was pared by 6 bases and J by 5 bases, with 11 bases between. CDR1 LNHDA and CDR2 SQIVND come from the germline V gene (reference sequence). The length of the CDR3 is 12 residues. Here the CDR3 reads CASRGGKDEQYF. The CDR3 DNA follows: TGTGCCAGTAGAGGGGGAAAGGACGAGCAGTACTTC. Drawing the rest from reference TRBV19 and TRBJ2-7, the complete variable domain is DGGITQSPKYLFRKEGQNVTLSCEQNLNHDAMYWYRQDPGQGLRLIYYSQIVNDFQKGDIAEGYSVSREKKESFPLTVTSAQKNPTAFYLCASRGGKDEQYFGPGTRLTVT.

The rearrangement uses TRBV21-1 and TRBJ2-2; the table's D call, TRBD1, was not checked against the DNA. TRBV21-1 is annotated as a pseudogene. CDR3 size: 16 residues. Here the CDR3 DNA reads TGTGCCACCCTCAAAACCCTGGATCCGGGACAGGGGGAGCTGTTTTTT. It is translated as CATLKTLDPGQGELFF.

The gene calls are TRBV6-5 and TRBJ2-7; 9 nucleotides agree with TRBD1. J lost 4 bases, V lost 4 bases, and 5 bases had no gene match. Germline CDR1 and CDR2: MNHEY and SVGAGI. The CDR3 is 14 residues long. CDR3 sequence: CASSCRDREYEQYF. CDR3 nucleotides: TGTGCCAGCAGTTGTCGGGACAGGGAGTACGAGCAGTACTTC.

V gene TRBV7-9 combines with J gene TRBJ1-2; a possible D gene is TRBD1 (6 bases). Germline CDR1 and CDR2: SEHNR and FQNEAQ (reference sequence). The CDR3 spans 14 residues. The V gene lost 5 bases and the J gene lost 8 bases, with 18 bases spanning the gap. The CDR3 reads CASSTWDTPGGYTF. The CDR3 coding sequence is TGTGCCAGCAGCACCTGGGACACCCCAGGCGGCTACACCTTC.

The rearrangement links TRBV29-1 to TRBJ2-2; weak D call: TRBD1 (6 bases). V lost 4 bases and J lost 0, with 15 bases in between. In germline, CDR1 is SQVTM, CDR2 ANQGSEA. This CDR3 contains 16 residues. The CDR3 loop is CSVVPAQGTNTGELFF. The CDR3 DNA reads TGCAGCGTTGTCCCCGCACAGGGTACGAACACCGGGGAGCTGTTTTTT.

The chain is built from TRBV19 and TRBJ2-1; 9 bases are shared with TRBD2. This CDR3 has 18 residues. Germline values: CDR1 LNHDA, CDR2 SQIVND (reference sequence). Unmatched junction bases numbered 11, after V lost 5 bases and J lost 0 bases. The chain's CDR3 is CASSPRGGRASSYNEQFF. The CDR3 region has the DNA TGTGCCAGTAGTCCACGGGGCGGGAGGGCCAGCTCCTACAATGAGCAGTTCTTC.

The V gene is TRBV7-3, the J gene TRBJ1-1; D unresolved. This CDR3 comprises 13 residues. Looked up from germline, CDR1 is SGHTA and CDR2 is FQGTGA. Trimming removed 3 bases at V and 5 bases at J, with 10 bases between. The CDR3, as DNA: TGTGCCAGCAGCTTCAACCGCGGGACTGAAGCTTTCTTT. This sequence encodes CASSFNRGTEAFF.

This chain links TRBV4-3 with TRBJ2-3; tentative D call: TRBD1 (5 bases). Looked up from germline, CDR1 is LGHNA and CDR2 is YSLEER. CDR3 length: 17 residues. Trimming stripped 1 base from V and 0 bases from J, with 14 bases between. CDR3: CASSQGRGRHSTDTQYF. CDR3 nucleotide sequence: TGCGCCAGCAGCCAAGGAAGGGGCCGTCATAGCACAGATACGCAGTATTTT.

The rearrangement links TRBV7-2 to TRBJ2-7, with 11 bases that match TRBD1. V lost 5 bases to trimming and J lost 0 bases; unmatched junction nucleotides: 15. Per germline, CDR1 SGHTA and CDR2 FQGNSA. The CDR3 is 19 residues long. This CDR3 reads CASSARTGGIPPSSYEQYF. CDR3 nucleotides: TGTGCCAGCAGCGCCCGGACAGGGGGCATCCCGCCAAGCTCCTACGAGCAGTACTTC.

J is TRBJ2-3 and V is TRBV7-9; D unclear. The germline V gene encodes CDR1 SEHNR and CDR2 FQNEAQ (reference sequence). The CDR3 spans 12 residues. Between the trimmed V and J ends, which lost 3 bases and 6 bases, there was a span of 7 bases. The CDR3 spells CASSLRRDTQYF. The CDR3 DNA reads as TGTGCCAGCAGCTTGCGGCGGGATACGCAGTATTTT.